This T cell receptor beta chain stems from a study of PD-1 blockade in mismatch repair-deficient tumors. Study overall: Patients had around 11 mismatch repair-deficient cancer types and were previously treated and progressing.

Notes on this clone: Its antigen is as yet unknown.

Three pembrolizumab responders had their TCRs sequenced. Germline V gives CDR1 GTSNPN, CDR2 SVGIG (reference sequence). With V trimmed by 8 bases and J by 5 bases, 5 bases remained unmatched. The length of the CDR3 is 14 residues. Whole-study findings and limits: Rapid post-treatment expansion, then contraction, generally preceding radiologic response, marked tumor-resident clones.

TCRdb keeps only in-frame clones here, not all; method: immunoSEQ multiplex PCR. The sample has more than 85,000 clones, over 65% seen once. The chain recombines TRBV30 with TRBJ2-1; 14 positions match TRBD2. The sample was peripheral blood, taken less than 37 weeks after starting pembrolizumab. This clonotype was obtained from an adult with mismatch repair-deficient cancer. CDR3 region: CAGGTSGGHNEQFF. The CDR3 DNA sequence: TGTGCCGGAGGGACTAGCGGGGGACACAATGAGCAGTTCTTC.